The T cell receptor (beta chain) described here comes from a study of response to subunit inactivated influenza vaccine (dated by TCRdb to 2017 to 2018). Regarding the research as a whole: To follow how T cells responded to a trivalent subunit inactivated influenza vaccine, the researchers relied on deep quantitative profiling of the T cell receptor repertoire. Study-level results and caveats: According to the authors, only a limited number of new T cells may be recruited by each seasonal influenza vaccination.

Libraries were constructed by RT-PCR. The reads were generated on an Illumina HiSeq 2500. TCRdb cleaned the public reads at Q25 with fastp, built clones with MiXCR and kept in-frame beta chains. Rows are combined by CDR3 protein, so each entry shows the most common genes and DNA. The sample table shows 400,000 to 650,000 distinct CDR3 sequences, and approximately 7.3% are seen once. The top ten clones comprise roughly 14% of the sample. The table lists this clonotype with a few counts. Its antigen target is currently unknown. Base qualities were left out, and no much larger clone turns up one base away. This sequence originates from a man in his fifties or sixties who received an inactivated influenza vaccine. Donor details come from another sample of the same person, matched by shared clones. Sequencing used PBMCs from blood, obtained approximately 25 months after vaccination.

CDR3 loop: CASSLNYRGEQFF. The nucleotide sequence reads TGTGCCAGCAGCTTGAACTACAGGGGAGAGCAGTTCTTC. In this chain, TRBV7-7 is recombined with TRBJ2-1, with TRBD1 identical over 7 junction bases. V is cut back by 3 bases and J by 10 bases, with 6 bases in the junction unmatched. Counted from cysteine to phenylalanine, this CDR3 has 13 amino acids. This entry keeps only the CDR3 DNA: 39 bases, framed from base 1. Taken from the germline V gene (reference sequence), the CDR1 and CDR2 loops are SSHAT and FNYEAQ. Here the CDR3 is joined to the reference TRBV7-7 and TRBJ2-1 genes, and the full variable domain is: GAGVSQSPRYKVTKRGQDVTLRCDPISSHATLYWYQQALGQGPEFLTYFNYEAQPDKSGLPSDRFSAERPEGSISTLTIQRTEQRDSAMYRCASSLNYRGEQFFGPGTRLTVL.